Below are 30 T cell receptor beta chains sequenced from a single sample in a study of T-cell reconstitution after alpha-beta-depleted transplantation in children. The authors prepared the TCRbeta library with unique molecular identifiers. TCRdb re-called the PCR reads with MiXCR, one entry per CDR3 protein. The sample carries about 240,000 distinct CDR3 sequences, around 25% recorded once. This specimen consisted of PBMCs, obtained before TCRalphabeta/CD19-depleted stem cell transplant. All receptors derive from a girl aged 2-15 years with Fanconi anemia, due to receive a stem cell transplant.

This sequence joins TRBV7-9 and TRBJ2-7; D unresolved. CDR3 size: 13 residues. CDR1 is SEHNR and CDR2 is FQNEAQ in the germline V gene (reference sequence). V was shortened by 5 bases and J by 2 bases, with 10 bases between the two germline ends. Written as DNA, the CDR3 is TGTGCCAGCAGCCACAGTGAAACCTACGAGCAGTACTTC. Translation gives CASSHSETYEQYF.

This clonotype has only a few counts. This chain connects TRBV10-1 to TRBJ1-1; D uncertain. Germline CDR1 is WNHNN and CDR2 is SYGVQD (reference sequence). CDR3 length equals 15 residues. Between the trimmed V and J ends, which lost 0 bases and 1 base, there was a span of 9 bases. This CDR3 is CASSESIKGNTEAFF. CDR3 bases: TGCGCCAGCAGTGAGTCTATAAAGGGGAACACTGAAGCTTTCTTT.

This chain connects TRBV7-2 to TRBJ2-5; no clear D. Deletions cut 1 base from V and 4 bases from J, with 7 bases between. The CDR3 length is 13 residues. The germline CDR1 and CDR2 sequences are SGHTA and FQGNSA. This CDR3 reads CASSLGLSETQYF. The CDR3 nucleotides read TGTGCCAGCAGCTTAGGTCTTTCAGAGACCCAGTACTTC.

In its sample, this clonotype was seen many times. This chain joins TRBV15 and TRBJ2-3, with 8 bases aligning to TRBD2. The CDR3 spans 17 residues. Germline values: CDR1 LNHNV, CDR2 YYDKDF (reference sequence). The V gene end was trimmed by 0 bases and the J gene end by 2 bases; junction bases not matched to a gene: 7. The CDR3 DNA reads as TGTGCCACCAGCAGAGATGGGAGCGGGGGCCTCACAGATACGCAGTATTTT. It translates to CATSRDGSGGLTDTQYF.

CDR3 sequence reads: CASSQDGQGTSNYGYTF. In DNA form, the CDR3 reads TGCGCCAGCAGCCAAGACGGACAGGGTACTTCTAACTATGGCTACACCTTC. The chain carries TRBV4-1 and TRBJ1-2, with 8 bases matching TRBD1. The V gene's germline CDR1 is MGHRA and CDR2 YSYEKL. This CDR3 contains 17 residues. J lost 0 bases, V lost 0 bases, and 6 bases had no gene match.

This clonotype was counted many times. The chain joins TRBV12-3 or TRBV12-4 to TRBJ2-7; D is perhaps TRBD2 (6 bases). Trimming took off 1 base at V and 1 base at J, with 11 bases between the two ends. The CDR3 runs 15 residues. The CDR3 loop reads CASSLELAESYEQYF. The CDR3, as DNA: TGTGCCAGCAGTTTAGAACTAGCTGAGTCCTACGAGCAGTACTTC.

This clonotype was recorded at least ten times. The chain is built from TRBV7-3 and TRBJ2-3; D uncertain. Germline values: CDR1 SGHTA, CDR2 FQGTGA. CDR3 size: 15 residues. V was shortened by 4 bases and J by 6 bases, with 17 bases between the two germline ends. The CDR3 is CASSSLVGGFDTQYF. CDR3 bases: TGTGCCAGCAGCTCGCTAGTAGGTGGCTTTGATACGCAGTATTTT. The full variable domain, rest sourced from reference TRBV7-3 and TRBJ2-3, is GAGVSQTPSNKVTEKGKYVELRCDPISGHTALYWYRQSLGQGPEFLIYFQGTGAADDSGLPNDRFFAVRPEGSVSTLKIQRTERGDSAVYLCASSSLVGGFDTQYFGPGTRLTVL.

V gene TRBV5-1 combines with J gene TRBJ2-3; TRBD1 agrees at 7 bases. V lost 1 base to trimming and J lost 0 bases; unmatched junction nucleotides: 8. Per germline, CDR1 SGHRS and CDR2 YFSETQ. This CDR3 comprises 17 residues. CDR3 loop: CASSLLGTALSTDTQYF. The CDR3 nucleotides are TGCGCCAGCAGCTTGTTAGGGACAGCACTAAGCACAGATACGCAGTATTTT.

The gene calls are TRBV11-2 and TRBJ2-4; weak D call: TRBD2 (5 bases). Per germline, CDR1 SGHAT and CDR2 FQNNGV. Trimming left V 0 bases short and J 1 base short, with 16 bases between. CDR3 length: 18 residues. This chain's CDR3 is CASSLDRIACSAKNIQYF. CDR3 in DNA: TGTGCCAGCAGCTTAGATAGGATAGCGTGTTCGGCCAAAAACATTCAGTACTTC.

This clonotype was counted many times. The chain uses TRBV29-1 and TRBJ2-5, with 10 positions matching TRBD2. CDR1 and CDR2 from the germline V gene are SQVTM and ANQGSEA. V was pared by 5 bases and J by 5 bases, with 8 bases of the junction left unmatched. This CDR3 spans 14 amino acids. CDR3 sequence (DNA): TGCAGCGTTCAGAGCGGGAGGGCCGGGGAGACCCAGTACTTC. It specifies CSVQSGRAGETQYF. Drawing the rest from reference TRBV29-1 and TRBJ2-5, the complete variable domain is SAVISQKPSRDICQRGTSLTIQCQVDSQVTMMFWYRQQPGQSLTLIATANQGSEATYESGFVIDKFPISRPNLTFSTLTVSNMSPEDSSIYLCSVQSGRAGETQYFGPGTRLLVL.

The V and J genes are TRBV10-2 and TRBJ1-5, with D perhaps matching TRBD1 (6 bases). Germline V gene sequence: CDR1 WSHSY, CDR2 SAAADI. The CDR3 loop spans 17 amino acids. V was pared by 4 bases and J by 6 bases, with 22 bases between. The CDR3 region has the DNA TGCGCCAGCAGTGCGTTAGGACAGATCTCTCCCAGTCAGCCCCAGCATTTT. It translates to CASSALGQISPSQPQHF.

The table lists this clonotype with many counts. The chain has TRBV20-1 and TRBJ2-7; D remains ambiguous. Trimming cost V 2 bases and J 1 base, with 6 bases left between them. Germline CDR1 and CDR2: DFQATT and SNEGSKA (reference sequence). The CDR3 totals 12 residues. CDR3 loop: CSARPGSYEQYF. Here the CDR3 DNA reads TGCAGTGCTAGACCTGGTTCCTACGAGCAGTACTTC.

The chain carries TRBV12-3 or TRBV12-4 and TRBJ2-3; D not certain. V shed 6 bases and J shed 0 bases, with 13 bases lying between them. CDR3 length: 15 residues. The CDR3 nucleotides read TGTGCCAGCAGGGTAATACAGACTAGCACAGATACGCAGTATTTT. Translation: CASRVIQTSTDTQYF.

This rearrangement joins TRBV21-1 to TRBJ1-5; the table names TRBD1, a call not compared with the DNA. TRBV21-1 is given as a pseudogene. The CDR3 runs 15 residues. The CDR3 nucleotides are TGTGCCAGCAGCAAAGGAGGGGCAGGGATGGAGCCCCAGCATTTT. The encoded protein is CASSKGGAGMEPQHF.

The chain carries TRBV7-2 and TRBJ2-5; TRBD2 matches 9 bases. CDR3 length equals 16 residues. V lost 5 bases to trimming and J lost 8 bases; unmatched junction nucleotides: 15. Germline V lookup: CDR1 SGHTA, CDR2 FQGNSA. The CDR3 DNA sequence: TGTGCCAGCAGCCCACGGGCTAGCGGGGAACTAGATACCCAGTACTTC. It is translated as CASSPRASGELDTQYF.

The chain uses TRBV20-1 and TRBJ2-7; D unresolved. The CDR3 is 13 amino acids. Per the germline V gene, CDR1 is DFQATT and CDR2 is SNEGSKA (reference sequence). With 0 bases removed from V and 7 bases from J, the gap between germline ends came to 13 bases. The CDR3 protein is CSARDSTVGEQYF. In nucleotides, the CDR3 is TGCAGTGCTAGAGATTCCACGGTGGGAGAGCAGTACTTC.

This clonotype appeared many times. V is TRBV2 and J is TRBJ2-5; D is uncertain. The germline V gene has CDR1 SNHLY and CDR2 FYNNEI. V shed 3 bases and J shed 1 base, with 6 bases lying between them. The CDR3 covers 13 residues. The CDR3, as DNA: TGTGCCAGCAGTGAGCGGCTCCAAGAGACCCAGTACTTC. Protein: CASSERLQETQYF.

This clonotype was seen more than once but under ten times. The rearrangement joins TRBV29-1 to TRBJ2-5; 11 nucleotides agree with TRBD1. The trim removed 2 bases at V and 5 bases at J, leaving 4 bases unmatched. The CDR3 totals 14 residues. Germline values: CDR1 SQVTM, CDR2 ANQGSEA. Written as DNA, the CDR3 is TGCAGCGTTGAAAGAGGGACAGGGGGTGAGACCCAGTACTTC. Translating gives CSVERGTGGETQYF.

This chain uses TRBV29-1 with TRBJ1-6; D remains ambiguous. CDR3 length: 13 residues. With 7 bases removed from V and 8 bases from J, the gap between germline ends came to 15 bases. Looked up from germline, CDR1 is SQVTM and CDR2 is ANQGSEA. CDR3 amino acids: CSARRTWDSPLHF. DNA for the CDR3: TGCAGCGCCAGACGGACGTGGGATTCACCCCTCCACTTT.

The rearrangement links TRBV6-1 to TRBJ2-1; maybe TRBD1 (6 bases). Germline V CDR1 and CDR2: MNHNS, SASEGT. V lost 6 bases and J lost 0, with 12 bases in between. This CDR3 contains 15 residues. The CDR3 DNA sequence: TGTGCCAGCAGGGCCGACAGGAGCTCCTACAATGAGCAGTTCTTC. Residues: CASRADRSSYNEQFF.

This clonotype was detected ten times or more. V gene TRBV20-1 combines with J gene TRBJ2-1; D remains unclear. The germline V gene has CDR1 DFQATT and CDR2 SNEGSKA (reference sequence). The CDR3 extends over 16 amino acids. V dropped 3 bases and J dropped 0 bases, with 15 bases sitting between them. The CDR3 bases are TGCAGTGCTAGCCACTATGGGGTGCACTCCTACAATGAGCAGTTCTTC. Its translation: CSASHYGVHSYNEQFF.

This clonotype was picked up a small number of times. The chain combines TRBV29-1 with TRBJ2-2; TRBD1 is a possible D gene (6 bases). Trimming left V 5 bases short and J 7 bases short, with 17 bases between. The CDR3 extends over 14 amino acids. CDR1 is SQVTM, CDR2 ANQGSEA, per germline. DNA for the CDR3: TGCAGCGTTTCCGACAGGAAGGAGGTCGGGGAGCTGTTTTTT. Translated, it gives CSVSDRKEVGELFF.

This clonotype occurred a few times. V gene TRBV20-1 combines with J gene TRBJ2-7; TRBD1 agrees at 9 bases. CDR3 size: 13 residues. Germline V gene sequence: CDR1 DFQATT, CDR2 SNEGSKA (reference sequence). With 7 bases clipped from V and 2 bases from J, the junction kept 6 bases outside the gene matches. Written as DNA, the CDR3 is TGCAGTGTCCACGGGACAGGGACCTACGAGCAGTACTTC. Its translation is CSVHGTGTYEQYF.

Here the CDR3 reads CSARDWSRSSGRGINEQFF. The DNA of the CDR3 is TGCAGTGCTAGAGATTGGTCGCGGTCTAGCGGGAGGGGTATCAATGAGCAGTTCTTC. This chain connects TRBV20-1 to TRBJ2-1, with 12 bases aligning to TRBD2. J was trimmed by 6 bases and V by 0 bases; bases with no gene match: 15. The CDR3 covers 19 residues. Germline V CDR1 and CDR2: DFQATT, SNEGSKA (reference sequence).

This clonotype showed up many times. The genes are TRBV20-1 and TRBJ2-7, with D unresolved. The CDR3 contains 13 residues. Germline V gives CDR1 DFQATT, CDR2 SNEGSKA (reference sequence). Trimming cost V 1 base and J 3 bases, with 10 bases left between them. CDR3 residues: CSARGRLNYEQYF. CDR3 DNA sequence: TGCAGTGCTAGAGGGCGATTAAACTACGAGCAGTACTTC.

This clonotype was observed at least ten times. The chain links TRBV21-1 to TRBJ2-1; the D call of TRBD1 is as the table states it, not checked on the DNA. TRBV21-1 is given as a pseudogene. There are 16 residues in the CDR3. CDR3 region: CASSKGPFHSYNEQFF. The CDR3 nucleotides read TGTGCCAGCAGCAAAGGCCCCTTTCACTCCTACAATGAGCAGTTCTTC.

The chain carries TRBV7-9 and TRBJ2-1; 12 bases are a match to TRBD2. The germline V gene encodes CDR1 SEHNR and CDR2 FQNEAQ (reference sequence). The CDR3 is made up of 12 amino acids. V shed 11 bases, J shed 8 bases, and the junction held 4 bases outside the gene matches. CDR3 residues: CALAGGPHEQFF. CDR3 DNA sequence: TGTGCCCTAGCGGGAGGGCCCCATGAGCAGTTCTTC.

This chain joins TRBV29-1 and TRBJ2-5; no clear D gene. The V end was cut by 5 bases, the J end by 1 base, with 8 bases between. Per the germline V gene, CDR1 is SQVTM and CDR2 is ANQGSEA. CDR3 length equals 12 residues. The CDR3 coding sequence is TGCAGCGTTAACGGGTTCCAAGAGACCCAGTACTTC. Its protein product is CSVNGFQETQYF.

The J gene is TRBJ2-1, the V gene TRBV20-1, with 7 bases matching TRBD1. From germline, CDR1 is DFQATT and CDR2 SNEGSKA (reference sequence). This CDR3 has 15 residues. The V segment lost 6 bases and the J segment 2 bases; nucleotides outside the gene matches: 10. The CDR3 here is CSAKNRDRAYNEQFF. The CDR3 DNA follows: TGCAGTGCGAAAAACCGGGACAGAGCCTACAATGAGCAGTTCTTC.

Only a few counts were recorded for this clonotype. This chain uses TRBV29-1 with TRBJ1-2, with a weak D call TRBD1 (5 bases). Trimming took off 2 bases at V and 8 bases at J, with 12 bases between the two ends. This CDR3 comprises 12 residues. Germline CDR1 reads SQVTM; CDR2 reads ANQGSEA. In DNA form, the CDR3 reads TGCAGCGTTGAATCTGGGGCGGACGGCTACACCTTC. The encoded protein is CSVESGADGYTF.